Below, 5 T cell receptor beta chains from the same sample are listed, as sequenced in a study of T-cell memory formation after mild COVID-19. Via MiXCR, TCRdb re-called the 5' RACE reads, giving one row per CDR3 protein. This table holds a few hundred thousand distinct CDR3 sequences, more than 20% found once. What was sequenced was PBMCs or a T cell subset sorted from them (not recorded which). Every receptor here comes from an adult woman who had mild COVID-19 (a few samples of this study predate the infection). Cell type and time point are not known.

This rearrangement joins TRBV18 to TRBJ2-7, with 8 positions matching TRBD1. V shed 5 bases and J 2 bases; nucleotides not matched to a gene: 5. CDR3 size: 14 residues. CDR1 is KGHSH, CDR2 LQKENI, per germline. Here the CDR3 reads CASSGNRGTYEQYF. The CDR3, as DNA: TGTGCCAGCTCAGGAAACAGGGGGACCTACGAGCAGTACTTC.

The sample holds a few counts of this clonotype. The V gene is TRBV6-2 or TRBV6-3, the J gene TRBJ2-3, with TRBD2 as a possible D gene (6 bases). The V gene lost 7 bases and the J gene lost 3 bases, with 17 bases spanning the gap. The germline CDR1 and CDR2 sequences are MNHEY and SVGEGT. CDR3 size: 15 residues. This chain's CDR3 is CASTTIREPTDTQYF. In DNA, the CDR3 is TGTGCCAGCACCACCATCCGGGAGCCTACAGATACGCAGTATTTT.

This chain uses TRBV5-5 with TRBJ1-2, with D unresolved. Germline V gene lookup returns CDR1 SGHKS and CDR2 YYEKEE (reference sequence). Deletions cut 0 bases from V and 14 bases from J, with 23 bases between. The CDR3 has 15 amino acids. CDR3 residues: CASSLEGTFPPSGTF. In DNA, the CDR3 is TGTGCCAGCAGCTTGGAGGGCACTTTCCCCCCATCTGGTACCTTC.

This clonotype occurred a few times. This sequence joins TRBV24-1 and TRBJ2-1, with D possibly being TRBD2 (6 bases). Per the germline V gene, CDR1 is KGHDR and CDR2 is SFDVKD. The CDR3 loop spans 16 amino acids. The ends were cut back, 2 bases at V and 7 bases at J, with 17 bases in the middle. The CDR3 nucleotides read TGTGCCACCAGTGATTCTGGGGGAGGTTCTTTTAATGAGCAGTTCTTC. It translates to CATSDSGGGSFNEQFF.

The gene calls are TRBV5-5 and TRBJ1-2, with 11 bases aligning to TRBD1. The length of the CDR3 is 15 residues. Trimming took 3 bases from V and 3 from J; bases not matched to a gene: 4. Germline loops: CDR1 SGHKS, CDR2 YYEKEE (reference sequence). The CDR3 region is CASSYGQGAHYGYTF. The CDR3 region has the DNA TGTGCCAGCAGCTATGGACAGGGGGCTCACTATGGCTACACCTTC.